The 18 T cell receptor beta chains listed next were all sequenced from one sample in a study of blood T cells in healthy people across ages. Using a J-beta primer mix together with a sample-barcoded 5' primer, a second PCR was run for about 6 to 12 cycles. From the 5' RACE reads, TCRdb called clonotypes with MiXCR, one entry per CDR3 protein. The table shows approximately 810,000 distinct CDR3 sequences, with 25% to 35% occurring only once. Material: blood. These receptors came from a woman aged 80 or over in good health.

The chain links TRBV7-9 to TRBJ1-2, with TRBD1 as a possible D gene (5 bases). This CDR3 contains 13 residues. Trimming took off 4 bases at V and 9 bases at J, with 15 bases between the two ends. Germline assignment: CDR1 SEHNR and CDR2 FQNEAQ (reference sequence). CDR3 bases: TGTGCCAGCAGCTCAGGAGGGGCGTTTCGCTACACCTTC. Translation: CASSSGGAFRYTF.

There are a few counts of this clonotype. The chain employs TRBV15 and TRBJ1-4; D is possibly TRBD1 (6 bases). CDR3 length: 15 residues. The V gene lost 4 bases and the J gene lost 5 bases, with 14 bases spanning the gap. Germline loops: CDR1 LNHNV, CDR2 YYDKDF (reference sequence). CDR3 DNA: TGTGCCACCAGCAAGGACAGAGGACTGAATGAAAAACTGTTTTTT. Translating it yields CATSKDRGLNEKLFF.

A few counts support this clonotype. The chain uses TRBV7-9 and TRBJ1-1, with 7 bases identical to TRBD1. The V and J ends lost 1 base and 6 bases, in that order; junction bases with no gene match: 8. The CDR3 contains 15 residues. The germline V gene encodes CDR1 SEHNR and CDR2 FQNEAQ (reference sequence). In DNA form, the CDR3 reads TGTGCCAGCAGCTTAGTGACAGCCGGGACAGCTGAAGCTTTCTTT. Translation: CASSLVTAGTAEAFF.

This clonotype was seen many times. The chain links TRBV29-1 to TRBJ2-5; TRBD1 agrees at 9 bases. Per germline, CDR1 SQVTM and CDR2 ANQGSEA. The CDR3 is 15 amino acids. V lost 4 bases and J lost 2; bases outside the gene matches: 8. This CDR3 reads CSVAKGQGVQETQYF. DNA of the CDR3: TGCAGCGTTGCAAAGGGACAGGGTGTACAAGAGACCCAGTACTTC.

This chain links TRBV29-1 with TRBJ1-4, with TRBD1 identical over 7 bases. The trim removed 0 bases at V and 5 bases at J, leaving 6 bases unmatched. The CDR3 spans 15 residues. Germline V lookup: CDR1 SQVTM, CDR2 ANQGSEA. The DNA for the CDR3 is TGCAGCGTTGAAGATCAGGCCAGGGGGAATGAAAAACTGTTTTTT. Protein product: CSVEDQARGNEKLFF.

This clonotype was detected only a few times. J is TRBJ2-3 and V is TRBV6-2 or TRBV6-3; TRBD2 matches 10 bases. Germline loops: CDR1 MNHEY, CDR2 SVGEGT. J gave up 6 bases and V 0 bases, and 6 bases lay outside the gene matches. This CDR3 comprises 16 residues. The CDR3 sequence is CASSYSGTSGEDTQYF. As DNA, the CDR3 is TGTGCCAGCAGTTACTCGGGAACTAGCGGGGAGGATACGCAGTATTTT.

In this sample, this clonotype turned up many times. The chain combines TRBV20-1 with TRBJ2-1; D might be TRBD2 (6 bases). CDR1 is DFQATT, CDR2 SNEGSKA, per germline (reference sequence). Trimming took 1 base from V and 4 from J, leaving 17 bases between them. The CDR3 is 16 residues long. The CDR3 is CSARGLARGPYNEQFF. CDR3 DNA sequence: TGCAGTGCTAGAGGTCTGGCGCGGGGACCGTACAATGAGCAGTTCTTC.

The gene calls are TRBV10-2 and TRBJ1-4; no definite D call. Germline loops: CDR1 WSHSY, CDR2 SAAADI. Deletions cut 3 bases from V and 0 bases from J, with 11 bases between. The CDR3 runs 16 residues. CDR3 residues: CASSESRPATNEKLFF. The CDR3 nucleotides read TGCGCCAGCAGTGAAAGTCGGCCGGCAACTAATGAAAAACTGTTTTTT.

Turning to this clonotype: This sequence may be a read error, since a much larger clone differs from it by one base. The CDR3 sequence is CASSLELQHRYF. The DNA for the CDR3 is TGTGCCAGCAGTTTAGAGCTCCAGCATCGGTACTTC. The V gene is TRBV12-3 or TRBV12-4, the J gene TRBJ2-5, with D unclear. Trimming took 1 base from V and 13 from J, leaving 13 bases between them. The CDR3 is 12 amino acids.

V usage is TRBV11-2 and J usage is TRBJ2-2, with 8 nucleotides matching TRBD2. The CDR3 length is 18 residues. The J segment lost 7 bases and the V segment lost 3 bases, leaving 16 bases of the junction unmatched. Looked up from germline, CDR1 is SGHAT and CDR2 is FQNNGV. This CDR3 reads CASSFTGLAGGRGGELFF. Here the CDR3 DNA reads TGTGCCAGCAGCTTCACAGGACTGGCGGGGGGCCGGGGCGGGGAGCTGTTTTTT.

Remarks on this clonotype: A much bigger clone sits one base away, suggesting this may be a read error. Written as DNA, the CDR3 is TGTGCCGGCAGTTCCGCAGACCGGGAGCAAGAGACCCAGTACTTC. Protein: CAGSSADREQETQYF. The chain combines TRBV6-5 with TRBJ2-5; tentative D call: TRBD2 (6 bases). CDR1 and CDR2 (germline): MNHEY, SVGAGI. The CDR3 sequence is 15 residues long.

This clonotype was observed many times. The rearrangement joins TRBV7-9 to TRBJ2-7; maybe TRBD2 (5 bases). The CDR3 is 14 amino acids. The ends were cut back, 4 bases at V and 4 bases at J, with 14 bases in the middle. Germline CDR1 and CDR2: SEHNR and FQNEAQ (reference sequence). CDR3 in DNA: TGTGCCAGCAGCTCCCTCAGCGGAATTTACGAGCAGTACTTC. It specifies CASSSLSGIYEQYF.

Ten or more counts support this clonotype. This chain connects TRBV29-1 to TRBJ2-3; 12 bases map to TRBD2. The junction had 9 bases not matched to a gene; V was cut back by 4 bases and J by 1 base. CDR3 size: 17 residues. CDR1 is SQVTM and CDR2 is ANQGSEA in the germline V gene. The CDR3 sequence: CSVVRLAGGLGTDTQYF. For the CDR3, the DNA is TGCAGCGTTGTAAGGCTAGCGGGGGGGCTTGGCACAGATACGCAGTATTTT.

This clonotype came up many times. The chain carries TRBV3-1 and TRBJ2-5; TRBD2 agrees at 13 bases. In germline, CDR1 is LGHDT, CDR2 YNNKEL (reference sequence). The length of the CDR3 is 16 residues. Trimming removed 6 bases from V and 4 bases from J; junction bases left unmatched: 8. In nucleotides, the CDR3 is TGTGCCAGCAGGTCCGGGACTAGCGGGGATGGAGAGACCCAGTACTTC. Translating it yields CASRSGTSGDGETQYF.

The genes are TRBV7-2 and TRBJ1-5; D is unclear. Germline CDR1 SGHTA, CDR2 FQGNSA. The CDR3 spans 15 residues. V lost 5 bases, J lost 1 base, and 12 bases lay in between. CDR3 DNA: TGTGCCAGCAGCCTATATCGAGGAAGCAATCAGCCCCAGCATTTT. This translates into CASSLYRGSNQPQHF.

Notes on this clonotype: Just one base apart from a much larger clone, this may be a read error. The chain joins TRBV3-1 to TRBJ2-5; D unresolved. The CDR3 has 13 amino acids. Germline CDR1 reads LGHDT; CDR2 reads YNNKEL (reference sequence). This chain's CDR3 is CANSQEALETQYF. Written as DNA, the CDR3 is TGTGCCAACAGCCAAGAGGCGTTGGAGACCCAGTACTTC.

This clonotype was detected a few times. This chain joins TRBV12-3 or TRBV12-4 and TRBJ1-5, with TRBD1 matching over 9 bases. The trim removed 6 bases at V and 4 bases at J, leaving 7 bases unmatched. The CDR3 is 15 amino acids. The CDR3 DNA sequence: TGTGCCAGCAGGAGACAGGGGGTAATGAATCAGCCCCAGCATTTT. Translating it yields CASRRQGVMNQPQHF.

This clonotype was seen at least ten times. The chain uses TRBV7-2 and TRBJ2-3; D uncertain. CDR1 is SGHTA, CDR2 FQGNSA, per germline. CDR3 length equals 13 residues. The V gene lost 2 bases and the J gene lost 2 bases, with 5 bases spanning the gap. DNA for the CDR3: TGTGCCAGCAGCTTACGCCTCACAGATACGCAGTATTTT. This gives the protein CASSLRLTDTQYF.